The source of this TCR beta chain is a study of CD8+ T cells in alopecia areata. Across the whole study: Scoring of treated patients' severity used the percentage of affected scalp area.

The CDR3 loop spans 15 amino acids. Per germline, CDR1 SNHLY and CDR2 FYNNEI. Trimming took off 6 bases at V and 8 bases at J, with 20 bases between the two ends. In regard to this clone: Its antigen is not identified.

General observations from the study: Just one nonresponder means the tie between baseline CD8+ expansion and response stays uncertain. Numerous expanded lesional clones remained in scalp and blood during tofacitinib.

cDNA prepared by RNA extraction and subsequent reverse transcription served as the template for sequencing. The data were produced by immunoSEQ multiplex PCR, yet TCRdb's version contains in-frame clones alone and is incomplete. The table shows about 180,000 clones, with about 53% occurring only once. Described treatment: oral pan-JAK inhibitor, 5-10 mg twice daily. Researchers took lesional scalp punch biopsies and peripheral blood from people who were alopecia areata patients. The V gene is TRBV2, the J gene TRBJ2-1; TRBD2 is a possible D gene (6 bases). Sequencing was performed on CD8+ T cells sorted from blood, taken at week 24, from a patient treated with tofacitinib. This sequence was found in a human donor with alopecia areata. This CDR3 reads CASRLALIAVDEQFF. The CDR3 DNA reads TGTGCCAGCAGACTAGCTTTGATTGCGGTGGATGAGCAGTTCTTC.